The source of this T cell receptor (beta chain) is a study of CD8+ T cells in alopecia areata (dated by TCRdb to 2017 to 2018). In the study overall: Treated patients were enrolled in an open-label pilot trial of oral tofacitinib, 5 to 10 mg twice daily, for moderate-to-severe alopecia areata. To study T cell clonal expansion in alopecia areata, the researchers applied high-throughput TCRbeta sequencing to both the C3H/HeJ mouse model and human patients. TCRbeta CDR3 regions were amplified by immunoSEQ multiplex PCR using 35 Vbeta forward and 13 Jbeta reverse primers. Patients on tofacitinib were biopsied at baseline and after 4 and 24 weeks of treatment, and several of the patients also had a later scalp biopsy. Scalp clonality was compared among normal scalp (n=4), patchy alopecia areata scalp (n=8), and alopecia totalis/universalis scalp (n=8). RNA was extracted with the PAXgene miRNA kit for fixed scalp, the miRNeasy kit for PBMCs, and the RNeasy kit for mouse skin. Patients received tofacitinib for 6 to 18 months and were then followed off drug for 6 months to check for delayed response and recurrence. In humans, TCRbeta sequencing was performed on scalp tissue and on sorted CD4+ and CD8+ peripheral blood T cells from healthy controls and from patients with patchy or totalis/universalis alopecia areata. For the treated patients, the SALT score, which quantifies what percentage of scalp surface area is affected, served as the measure of disease severity. General study outcomes and caveats: Compared with normal scalp, lesional scalp had higher clonality and more expanded CD8+ clones, particularly in alopecia totalis/universalis, a pattern that suggests antigenic drive. Compared with mice, TCR sequences shared between patients were less clear, possibly partly because of HLA diversity across the patient population. Many expanded lesional clones were found to persist in scalp and blood during tofacitinib treatment, and relapse after treatment cessation may be partly explained by this persistence. Because the treated cohort was small and included a single nonresponder, larger studies are needed to assess links between baseline CD8+ expansion and response. Tofacitinib significantly decreased scalp clonality and the number of expanded CD8+ clones among the top 100 scalp clones. Unlike mouse skin, which is dominated by gammadelta T cells, normal human skin has resident alphabeta T cells that are also sequenced, and this complicates analysis of the scalp TCR repertoire.

Points on this clone: Its antigen target is currently unknown. It has no much larger one-base neighbor in the sample; base qualities were not kept.

The sample's time point label, in plain terms: more than 3 weeks on oral tofacitinib. Explained via the paper, the treatment or condition label denotes: oral pan-JAK inhibitor, 5-10 mg twice daily. Lesional scalp punch biopsies and peripheral blood were obtained from alopecia areata patients. After PBMCs were isolated by density centrifugation and stained for CD3, CD4 and CD8, a FACSAria was used to sort CD4+ and CD8+ T cells. To prepare the library, the immunoSEQ multiplex PCR assay was applied. RNA was extracted from all samples and reverse transcribed into cDNA, which served as template for TCR sequencing. SuperScript III was used for first-strand cDNA synthesis, primed with a 2:1 mix of oligo-dT and random hexamers. A synthetic immune receptor repertoire was used to assess amplification bias, and residual bias was removed computationally. The study's own analysis went as follows. Raw reads were preprocessed to remove errors, and CDR3 was defined by IMGT conventions from the conserved cysteine to phenylalanine. Clonality was computed by normalizing Shannon entropy by log2 of the number of productive unique TCRs and subtracting the result from 1. CD4 or CD8 identity of scalp clones was inferred by cross-referencing scalp TCRbeta sequences with sorted blood CD4 and CD8 repertoires. Held by TCRdb, this immuneACCESS table contains in-frame sequences only and omits some clones. Under half of the omission traces to an unresolved V gene where checked; the cause of the rest is unknown. V and J calls and clone size are those listed in that table; D and trimming were worked out from the DNA. This sample holds under 150,000 clones; roughly 82% were observed only once. The top ten constitute roughly 25% of the sample.

The CDR3 spans 15 residues, from the cysteine through the phenylalanine. Only the CDR3 region is kept as DNA, spanning 45 bases read in frame from base 1. Between the V and J ends, shortened by 1 base and 2 bases respectively, the junction contains 12 bases. CDR1 and CDR2 are drawn from the germline V gene: KGHSH, LQKENI. This clonotype was obtained from a human donor with alopecia areata. The sequence links TRBV18 to TRBJ2-7; no D gene can be assigned with confidence. The material was CD8+ T cells sorted from blood, obtained at week 4, from a patient treated with tofacitinib. The sequence in DNA is TGTGCCAGCTCACCACGATTCGGTGAAGCCTACGAGCAGTACTTC. It is translated as CASSPRFGEAYEQYF.